The entry that follows covers one T cell receptor (beta chain) sequence. Its antigen specificity is not known. Base qualities are not provided; no much larger clone lies one nucleotide away. The TCR beta CDR3 regions were amplified from RNA transcripts. For the first round of RT-PCR on the TCR CDR3, the HTBI primer set was used together with the Qiagen OneStep RT-PCR kit. Libraries were constructed in a second round of multiplex PCR, after which size selection and purification were performed. Libraries were sequenced paired-end with 100 bp reads on an Illumina HiSeq2000. The authors processed their data as follows. SOAPnuke was used to process the raw data, throwing out any read that contained adapters or uncalled bases, had a mean Phred below 15, or lacked an exact constant-primer or identifier match. High-quality paired reads were merged using COPE v1.2.5, and each unique nucleotide sequence was defined as a clonotype. MiTCR v1.1 was used to align the clonotypes against IMGT TRBV, TRBD and TRBJ reference segments. The analysis included only V-J combinations with a frequency above 0.0001, which together covered approximately 99% of the repertoires. The TCS score was defined as F50 (clonal expansion) divided by E x V (chaos), with BLOSUM62-based TCRdist calculated between CDR3 peptides within each V-J. Welch's t-statistics and random forest reduced roughly 530 V-J features to 13, which were used in a naive Bayes classifier (R e1071). TCRdb reran the public reads through fastp at Q25 and MiXCR, keeping productive beta chains. Each entry is one CDR3 protein sequence, shown with its most common DNA and genes. The V and J calls follow TCRdb's processing rather than the paper's. The sample includes some 180,000 distinct CDR3 sequences, with about a sixth observed a single time. Of the sample, 29% is held by the ten largest clones.

The sample belongs to a study of T cells in Graves' hyperthyroidism and ophthalmopathy (dated by TCRdb to the late 2010s). Concerning the study at large: Peripheral blood was collected at initial diagnosis, before any treatment. A discovery cohort of about 100 patients, 43 with Graves' ophthalmopathy and roughly 59 with stable Graves' hyperthyroidism, was used to find distinguishing TCR V-J signatures. Prospective prediction of ophthalmopathy was tested in an independent validation cohort of 18 to 20 hyperthyroidism patients and 17 patients who later progressed to ophthalmopathy. The roughly 94 discovery patients were randomly split 7:3 into training and test sets. In over five Graves' hyperthyroidism patients, the study also compared T-cell repertoires from thyroid tissue with T-cell repertoires from blood. After sampling, hyperthyroidism patients received methimazole starting at 30 mg daily, and ophthalmopathy patients received high-dose intravenous methylprednisolone. TCR Vbeta CDR3 sequencing of 140 or so peripheral blood samples (about 45 ophthalmopathy, some 75 hyperthyroidism and 17 progressor patients) is reported in the paper.

Stable Graves' hyperthyroidism was defined as the absence of progression to ophthalmopathy over 18 months of follow-up. Hyperthyroidism patients were aged 18 to 65 years and newly diagnosed, with disease duration of less than 2 months. Patients with uncontrolled infections, other autoimmune diseases, pregnancy or lactation were excluded. Clinical symptoms, serum thyroxine and TRAb, thyroid ultrasound, and orbital computed tomography formed the basis for the diagnoses. PBMCs were isolated from about 10 ml of fresh peripheral blood by Ficoll-Paque density gradient centrifugation. Total RNA was extracted with Trizol reagent, and quality was checked on an Agilent 2100 Bioanalyzer. The cysteine opens and the phenylalanine closes a CDR3 of 17 amino acids. The entry retains the CDR3 DNA only, 51 bases that are in frame from base 1. From a lookup of the germline V gene (reference sequence), CDR1 and CDR2 are MNHEY and SMNVEV. Here V drops 2 bases and J drops 2 bases, and the junction holds 5 bases not matched to any gene.

Overall study results and their limits: Most expanded thyroid clonotypes (frequency above 0.001) were also found in blood, which suggests that blood repertoires may mirror thyroid immune responses. In validation, progression to ophthalmopathy was predicted by the model with nearly 71% sensitivity and 72.22% specificity, a median of approximately 7.1 months before onset. A model built on a 13 V-J signature distinguished ophthalmopathy from stable hyperthyroidism, reaching over 85% sensitivity and approximately 81% specificity in cross-validation and 80%/75% in testing. No statistical method was used to fix the sample size in advance, and group allocation was not hidden from the investigators.

This chain joins TRBV27 to TRBJ2-3; 12 bases in the middle match TRBD2. Specimen: blood. This TCR was recovered from a woman aged 50 to 60 with Graves' hyperthyroidism. CDR3 sequence: CASSLQLAGGPTDTQYF. The DNA is as follows: TGTGCCAGCAGTTTACAACTAGCGGGGGGCCCCACAGATACGCAGTATTTT.